The TCR beta chain described here comes from a study of spatial heterogeneity in lung cancer. In the study overall: The count of detected beta-chain sequences consistently exceeded that of alpha-chain sequences. The average count in raw reads for each unique TCR and UMI combination exceeded eight appearances.

CDR3 length: 14 amino acids. Per germline, CDR1 SGHTA and CDR2 FQGNSA. V was clipped by 1 base and J by 3 bases, with 10 bases between them. Individually, TCR cDNA molecules were each labelled with a unique molecular identifier. TCRdb itself ran the 5' RACE reads through MiXCR, one entry per CDR3 protein. Among 5,000 to 6,500 distinct CDR3 sequences listed, around an eighth were seen once. Time point here: sample taken at primary tumor resection. The authors sequenced whole RNA from tumor, nontumor lung or frozen PBMC without sorting. There were roughly 78 donors, all of them untreated patients with early-stage non-small cell lung cancer.

This material consisted of normal lung tissue next to the tumor, taken at surgery. The chain employs TRBV7-2 and TRBJ2-7; perhaps TRBD2 as D (6 bases). This TCR derives from a male donor with early-stage non-small cell lung cancer. The chain's CDR3 is CASSLGTGSYEQYF. Here the CDR3 DNA reads TGTGCCAGCAGCTTAGGGACCGGGAGCTACGAGCAGTACTTC.